The clone carrying this T cell receptor beta chain has only a few counts. TCRdb re-derived calls from the RT-PCR reads in MiXCR, one entry per CDR3 protein. The profile shows 600,000 to 850,000 distinct CDR3 sequences, 14% of them singletons. The CDR3 spans 15 residues. V dropped 3 bases and J dropped 5; count of bases not matched to a gene: 11. Germline assignment: CDR1 DFQATT and CDR2 SNEGSKA (reference sequence). This specimen belongs to a study of response to subunit inactivated influenza vaccine. The chain employs TRBV20-1 and TRBJ2-7, with TRBD1 matching over 9 bases. The material was PBMCs from blood, obtained about 14 days before vaccination. The origin of this receptor is a man between 50 and 59 years old who received an inactivated influenza vaccine. The CDR3 sequence is CSASIRTGVGNEQYF. CDR3 DNA: TGCAGTGCTAGCATCAGGACAGGGGTAGGGAACGAGCAGTACTTC.